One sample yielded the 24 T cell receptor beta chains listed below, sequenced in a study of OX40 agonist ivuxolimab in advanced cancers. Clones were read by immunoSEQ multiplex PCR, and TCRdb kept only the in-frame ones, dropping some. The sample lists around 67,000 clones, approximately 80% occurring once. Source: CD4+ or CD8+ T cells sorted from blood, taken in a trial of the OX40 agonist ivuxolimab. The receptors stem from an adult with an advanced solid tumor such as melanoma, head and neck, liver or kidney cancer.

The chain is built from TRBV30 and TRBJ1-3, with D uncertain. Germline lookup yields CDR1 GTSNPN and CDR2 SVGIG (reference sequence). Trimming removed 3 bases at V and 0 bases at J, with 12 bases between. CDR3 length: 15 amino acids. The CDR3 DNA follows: TGTGCCTGGAGCGAACAGTCTAACTCTGGAAACACCATATATTTT. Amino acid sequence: CAWSEQSNSGNTIYF. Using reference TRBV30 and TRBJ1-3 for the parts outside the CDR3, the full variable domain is SQTIHQWPATLVQPVGSPLSLECTVEGTSNPNLYWYRQAAGRGLQLLFYSVGIGQISSEVPQNLSASRPQDRQFILSSKKLLLSDSGFYLCAWSEQSNSGNTIYFGEGSWLTVV.

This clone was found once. The CDR3 nucleotides are TGCGCCAGCAGCTTGGTGGCTAGCGGGCAAAACACCGGGGAGCTGTTTTTT. It yields the protein CASSLVASGQNTGELFF. The chain has TRBV5-1 and TRBJ2-2; TRBD2 aligns across 8 bases. CDR1 SGHRS and CDR2 YFSETQ come from the germline V gene. The ends lost 0 bases at V and 2 bases at J; junction bases unmatched: 6. This CDR3 is built from 17 residues.

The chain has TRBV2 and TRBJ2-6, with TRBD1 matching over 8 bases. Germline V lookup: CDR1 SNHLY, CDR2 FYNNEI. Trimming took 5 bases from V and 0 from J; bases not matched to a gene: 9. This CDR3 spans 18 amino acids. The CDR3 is CASSLRTGSTSGANVLTF. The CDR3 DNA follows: TGTGCCAGCAGTTTGAGGACAGGGAGTACCTCTGGGGCCAACGTCCTGACTTTC.

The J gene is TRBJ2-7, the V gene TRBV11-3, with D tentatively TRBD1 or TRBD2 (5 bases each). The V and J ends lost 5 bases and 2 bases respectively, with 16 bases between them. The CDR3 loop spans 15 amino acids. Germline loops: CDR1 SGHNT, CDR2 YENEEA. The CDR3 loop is CASSLPGPGPYEQYF. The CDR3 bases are TGTGCCAGCAGCCTCCCGGGCCCGGGGCCCTACGAGCAGTACTTC.

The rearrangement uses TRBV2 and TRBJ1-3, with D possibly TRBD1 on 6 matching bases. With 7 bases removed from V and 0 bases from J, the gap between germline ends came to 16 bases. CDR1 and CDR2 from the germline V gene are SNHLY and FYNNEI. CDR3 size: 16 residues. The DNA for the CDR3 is TGTGCCAGCACCCCAGGGGTATTCCTCTCTGGAAACACCATATATTTT. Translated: CASTPGVFLSGNTIYF.

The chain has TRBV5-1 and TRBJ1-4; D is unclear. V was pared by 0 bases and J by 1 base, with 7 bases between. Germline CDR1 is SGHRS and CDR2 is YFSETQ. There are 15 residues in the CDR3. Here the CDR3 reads CASSLGGLTNEKLFF. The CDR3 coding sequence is TGCGCCAGCAGCTTGGGAGGGTTAACTAATGAAAAACTGTTTTTT.

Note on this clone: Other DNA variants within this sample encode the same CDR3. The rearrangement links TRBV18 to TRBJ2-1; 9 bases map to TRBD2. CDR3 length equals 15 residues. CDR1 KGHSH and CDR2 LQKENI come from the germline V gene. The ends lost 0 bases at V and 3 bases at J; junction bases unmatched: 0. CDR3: CASSPPSGGYNEQFF. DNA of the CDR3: TGTGCCAGCTCACCACCTAGCGGGGGCTACAATGAGCAGTTCTTC.

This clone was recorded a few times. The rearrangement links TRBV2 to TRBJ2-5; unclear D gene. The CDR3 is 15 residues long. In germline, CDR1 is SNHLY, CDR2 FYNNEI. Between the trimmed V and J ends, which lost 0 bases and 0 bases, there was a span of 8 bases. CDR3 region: CASSEAKAYQETQYF. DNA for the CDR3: TGTGCCAGCAGTGAAGCGAAAGCGTACCAAGAGACCCAGTACTTC.

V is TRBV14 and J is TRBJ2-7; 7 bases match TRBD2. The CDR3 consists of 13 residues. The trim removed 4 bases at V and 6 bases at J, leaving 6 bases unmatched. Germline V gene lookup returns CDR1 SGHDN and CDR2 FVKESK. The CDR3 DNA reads TGTGCCAGCAGCCGGCGGGAGTGGGGCGAGCAGTACTTC. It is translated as CASSRREWGEQYF.

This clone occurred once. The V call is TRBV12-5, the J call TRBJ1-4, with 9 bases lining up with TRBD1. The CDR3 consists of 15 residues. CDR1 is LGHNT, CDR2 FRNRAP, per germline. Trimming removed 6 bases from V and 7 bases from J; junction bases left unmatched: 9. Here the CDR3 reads CASGVGQGRGEKLFF. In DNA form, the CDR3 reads TGTGCTAGTGGGGTCGGACAGGGGCGGGGTGAAAAACTGTTTTTT. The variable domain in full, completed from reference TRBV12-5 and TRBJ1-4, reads DARVTQTPRHKVTEMGQEVTMRCQPILGHNTVFWYRQTMMQGLELLAYFRNRAPLDDSGMPKDRFSAEMPDATLATLKIQPSEPRDSAVYFCASGVGQGRGEKLFFGSGTQLSVL.

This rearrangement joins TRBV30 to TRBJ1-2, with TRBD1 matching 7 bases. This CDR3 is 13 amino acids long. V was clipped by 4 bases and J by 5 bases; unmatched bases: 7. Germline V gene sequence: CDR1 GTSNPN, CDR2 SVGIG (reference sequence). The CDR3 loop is CAWNPGQSYGYTF. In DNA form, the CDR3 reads TGTGCCTGGAACCCGGGACAGTCATATGGCTACACCTTC.

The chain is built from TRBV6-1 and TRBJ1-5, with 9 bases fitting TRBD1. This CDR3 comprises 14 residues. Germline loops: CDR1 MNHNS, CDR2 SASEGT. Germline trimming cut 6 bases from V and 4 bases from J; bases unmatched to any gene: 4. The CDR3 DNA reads TGTGCCAGCAGCCCGACAGGGGGAAATCAGCCCCAGCATTTT. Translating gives CASSPTGGNQPQHF.

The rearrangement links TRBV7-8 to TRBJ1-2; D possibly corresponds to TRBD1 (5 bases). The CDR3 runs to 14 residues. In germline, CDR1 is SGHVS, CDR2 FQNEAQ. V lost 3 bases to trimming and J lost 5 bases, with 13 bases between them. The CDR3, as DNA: TGTGCCAGCAGCTTCTCGGGGCGTGAGTATGGCTACACCTTC. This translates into CASSFSGREYGYTF.

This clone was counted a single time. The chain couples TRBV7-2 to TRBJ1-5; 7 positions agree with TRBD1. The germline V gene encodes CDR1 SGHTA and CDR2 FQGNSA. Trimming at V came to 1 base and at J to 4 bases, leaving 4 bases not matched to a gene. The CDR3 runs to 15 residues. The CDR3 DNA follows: TGTGCCAGCAGCTTAGAGGGGGCGTCGAATCAGCCCCAGCATTTT. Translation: CASSLEGASNQPQHF.

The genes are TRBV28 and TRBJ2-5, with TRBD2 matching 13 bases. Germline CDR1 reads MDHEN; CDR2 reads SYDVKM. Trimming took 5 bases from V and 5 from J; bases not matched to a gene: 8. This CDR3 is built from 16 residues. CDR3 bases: TGTGCCAGCAGTAAAAGACTAGCGGGGGGCATGGAGACCCAGTACTTC. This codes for CASSKRLAGGMETQYF.

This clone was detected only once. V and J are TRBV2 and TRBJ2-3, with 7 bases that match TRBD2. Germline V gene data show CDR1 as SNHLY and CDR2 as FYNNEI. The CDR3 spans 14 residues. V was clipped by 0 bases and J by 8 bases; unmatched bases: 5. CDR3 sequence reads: CASSEASGWGTQYF. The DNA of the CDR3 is TGTGCCAGCAGTGAAGCTAGCGGGTGGGGTACGCAGTATTTT. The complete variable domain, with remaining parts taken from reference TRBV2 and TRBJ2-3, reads EPEVTQTPSHQVTQMGQEVILRCVPISNHLYFYWYRQILGQKVEFLVSFYNNEISEKSEIFDDQFSVERPDGSNFTLKIRSTKLEDSAMYFCASSEASGWGTQYFGPGTRLTVL.

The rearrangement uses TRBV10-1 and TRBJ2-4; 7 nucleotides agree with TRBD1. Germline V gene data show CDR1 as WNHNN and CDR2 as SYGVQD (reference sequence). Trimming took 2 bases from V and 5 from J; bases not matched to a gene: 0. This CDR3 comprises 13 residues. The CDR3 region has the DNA TGCGCCAGCAGTGAGACAGGGGAAAACATTCAGTACTTC. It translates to CASSETGENIQYF.

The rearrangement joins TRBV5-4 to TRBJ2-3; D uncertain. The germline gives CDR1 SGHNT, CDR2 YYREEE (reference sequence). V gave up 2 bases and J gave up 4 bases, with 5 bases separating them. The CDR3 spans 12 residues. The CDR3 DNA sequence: TGTGCCAGCAGCTTTGGGGCAGATACGCAGTATTTT. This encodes CASSFGADTQYF.

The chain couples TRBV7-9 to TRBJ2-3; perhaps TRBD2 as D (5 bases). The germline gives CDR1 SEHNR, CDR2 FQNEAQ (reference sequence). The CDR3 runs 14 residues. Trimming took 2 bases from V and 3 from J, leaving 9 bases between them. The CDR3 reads CASSLQRETDTQYF. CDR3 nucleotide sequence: TGTGCCAGCAGCTTACAGAGGGAAACAGATACGCAGTATTTT.

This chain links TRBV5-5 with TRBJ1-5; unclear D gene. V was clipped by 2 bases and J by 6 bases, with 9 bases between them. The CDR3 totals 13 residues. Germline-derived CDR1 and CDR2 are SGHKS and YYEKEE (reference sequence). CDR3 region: CASSFSGVQPQHF. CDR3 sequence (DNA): TGTGCCAGCAGCTTTTCTGGGGTTCAGCCCCAGCATTTT.

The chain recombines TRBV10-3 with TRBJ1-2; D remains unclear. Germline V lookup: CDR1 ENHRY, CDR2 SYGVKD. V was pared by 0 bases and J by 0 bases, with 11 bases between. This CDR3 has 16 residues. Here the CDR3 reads CAISESADLPNYGYTF. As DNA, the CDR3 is TGTGCCATCAGTGAGTCGGCAGACCTTCCTAACTATGGCTACACCTTC.

For the CDR3, the DNA is TGTGCCAGCAGCGGCGGGGGGGCACGGGAGACCCAGTACTTC. It yields the protein CASSGGGARETQYF. The chain recombines TRBV4-2 with TRBJ2-5; 9 nucleotides align to TRBD2. The CDR3 totals 14 residues. The trim removed 5 bases at V and 5 bases at J, leaving 6 bases unmatched. Germline V gene data show CDR1 as LGHNA and CDR2 as YNFKEQ.

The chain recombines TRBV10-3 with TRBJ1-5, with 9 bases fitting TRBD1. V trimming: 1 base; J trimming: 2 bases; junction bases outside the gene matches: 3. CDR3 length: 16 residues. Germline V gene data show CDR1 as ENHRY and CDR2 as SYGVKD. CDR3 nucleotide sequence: TGTGCCATCAGTGAGTTGAGGACAGGGGGCAATCAGCCCCAGCATTTT. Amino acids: CAISELRTGGNQPQHF.

The CDR3 DNA reads as TGTGCCAGCTCACCCTGGACAGGGGACACTGAAGCTTTCTTT. Encoded protein: CASSPWTGDTEAFF. The J gene is TRBJ1-1, the V gene TRBV18; 9 nucleotides line up with TRBD1. The V segment lost 3 bases and the J segment 3 bases; nucleotides outside the gene matches: 2. The CDR3 runs to 14 residues. Per the germline V gene, CDR1 is KGHSH and CDR2 is LQKENI.